The rows below give T cell receptor beta chains drawn from one sample of a study of T cell repertoires in cytomegalovirus infection. One entry per CDR3 protein, called by TCRdb with MiXCR from the reads. The repertoire holds some 180,000 distinct CDR3 sequences, with approximately 19% as singletons. Sequenced: PBMCs. These receptors were obtained from a human donor in good health (CMV status not recorded). Some clones in this sample may be carry-over from other donors' samples. CDR3s include the opening cysteine and the closing phenylalanine or tryptophan. The order of the fields is D gene, J gene, V gene, clone size, CDR3 protein, CDR3 DNA. A D gene is named only where the DNA matches it firmly. Not every row has a clone size; where given, it reads once, few, many or a size class.

d_gene: NA; j_gene: TRBJ2-2; v_gene: TRBV7-2; abundance: few; CDR3aa: CASSLGFYTGELFF; CDR3nt: TGTGCCAGCAGCTTAGGTTTTTACACCGGGGAGCTGTTTTTT
d_gene: TRBD2; j_gene: TRBJ2-1; v_gene: TRBV12-3/TRBV12-4; abundance: NA; CDR3aa: CASSPGEGASYNEQFF; CDR3nt: TGTGCCAGCAGCCCTGGGGAGGGAGCGTCCTACAATGAGCAGTTCTTC
d_gene: NA; j_gene: TRBJ1-6; v_gene: TRBV7-9; abundance: many; CDR3aa: CASSPGRTSPLHF; CDR3nt: TGTGCCAGCAGCCCCGGGAGAACGTCACCCCTCCACTTT
d_gene: NA; j_gene: TRBJ2-1; v_gene: TRBV6-1; abundance: many; CDR3aa: CASSEAPRNEQFF; CDR3nt: TGTGCCAGCAGTGAAGCGCCGCGTAATGAGCAGTTCTTC
d_gene: NA; j_gene: TRBJ1-1; v_gene: TRBV29-1; abundance: NA; CDR3aa: CSVEQTANTEAFF; CDR3nt: TGCAGCGTTGAACAGACAGCGAACACTGAAGCTTTCTTT
d_gene: NA; j_gene: TRBJ2-7; v_gene: TRBV7-9; abundance: many; CDR3aa: CASSLDRDTYSYEQYF; CDR3nt: TGTGCCAGCAGCTTAGACCGGGACACATACTCCTACGAGCAGTACTTC
d_gene: NA; j_gene: TRBJ2-5; v_gene: TRBV5-1; abundance: once; CDR3aa: CASSLISGQETQYF; CDR3nt: TGCGCCAGCAGCTTGATATCAGGGCAAGAGACCCAGTATTTC
d_gene: NA; j_gene: TRBJ1-1; v_gene: TRBV12-3/TRBV12-4; abundance: many; CDR3aa: CASSDSMNTEAFF; CDR3nt: TGTGCCAGCAGTGATTCCATGAACACTGAAGCTTTCTTT
d_gene: TRBD1; j_gene: TRBJ2-1; v_gene: TRBV20-1; abundance: few; CDR3aa: CSASDRVRYNEQFF; CDR3nt: TGCAGTGCTTCAGACAGGGTGAGATACAATGAGCAGTTCTTC
d_gene: NA; j_gene: TRBJ2-7; v_gene: TRBV29-1; abundance: NA; CDR3aa: CSVARRQGYEQYF; CDR3nt: TGCAGCGTTGCTAGGAGGCAGGGCTACGAGCAGTACTTC
d_gene: TRBD1; j_gene: TRBJ1-1; v_gene: TRBV7-8; abundance: many; CDR3aa: CASSLAGTGATEAFF; CDR3nt: TGTGCCAGCAGCTTAGCCGGGACAGGGGCAACTGAAGCTTTCTTT
d_gene: NA; j_gene: TRBJ1-2; v_gene: TRBV7-2; abundance: NA; CDR3aa: CASSLNNRANYGYTF; CDR3nt: TGTGCCAGCAGCTTAAATAACAGAGCTAACTATGGCTACACCTTC
d_gene: TRBD2; j_gene: TRBJ2-2; v_gene: TRBV20-1; abundance: few; CDR3aa: CSARERTRGTGELFF; CDR3nt: TGCAGTGCTAGAGAAAGGACTAGGGGCACCGGGGAGCTGTTTTTT
d_gene: TRBD1; j_gene: TRBJ2-6; v_gene: TRBV6-2/TRBV6-3; abundance: few; CDR3aa: CASSRDRNAGANVLTF; CDR3nt: TGTGCCAGCAGTAGGGACAGGAATGCTGGGGCCAACGTCCTGACTTTC
d_gene: NA; j_gene: TRBJ2-3; v_gene: TRBV5-4; abundance: NA; CDR3aa: CASSSPGLAALDTQYF; CDR3nt: TGTGCCAGCAGCTCCCCCGGGCTTGCAGCCTTAGATACGCAGTATTTT
d_gene: NA; j_gene: TRBJ2-7; v_gene: TRBV6-8; abundance: NA; CDR3aa: CASINGWTYELYF; CDR3nt: TGTGCCAGCATCAACGGCTGGACCTACGAGCTGTACTTC
d_gene: TRBD1; j_gene: TRBJ1-5; v_gene: TRBV10-3; abundance: few; CDR3aa: CAISASTGRNQPQHF; CDR3nt: TGTGCCATCAGTGCTTCGACAGGGCGCAATCAGCCCCAGCATTTT
d_gene: NA; j_gene: TRBJ2-1; v_gene: TRBV20-1; abundance: few; CDR3aa: CSATGSSRGEQFF; CDR3nt: TGCAGTGCTACTGGTAGTTCTAGGGGTGAGCAGTTCTTC
d_gene: NA; j_gene: TRBJ1-1; v_gene: TRBV7-9; abundance: few; CDR3aa: CASSSGQKAFF; CDR3nt: TGTGCCAGCAGCTCAGGCCAAAAGGCTTTCTTT
d_gene: NA; j_gene: TRBJ1-3; v_gene: TRBV7-2; abundance: many; CDR3aa: CASSLYAVSGNTIYF; CDR3nt: TGTGCCAGCAGCCTGTACGCCGTCTCTGGAAACACCATATATTTT
d_gene: NA; j_gene: TRBJ2-7; v_gene: TRBV7-9; abundance: few; CDR3aa: CASSPSGGGREQYF; CDR3nt: TGTGCCAGCAGCCCCTCTGGTGGGGGGCGCGAGCAGTACTTC
d_gene: TRBD1; j_gene: TRBJ2-5; v_gene: TRBV28; abundance: few; CDR3aa: CASSTGQGKDQETQYF; CDR3nt: TGTGCCAGCAGCACCGGACAGGGTAAAGATCAAGAGACCCAGTACTTC
d_gene: NA; j_gene: TRBJ1-4; v_gene: TRBV20-1; abundance: once; CDR3aa: CSAPGAPTNEKLFF; CDR3nt: TGCAGTGCTCCCGGGGCCCCAACTAATGAAAAACTGTTTTTT
d_gene: NA; j_gene: TRBJ1-1; v_gene: TRBV5-1; abundance: few; CDR3aa: CASSLEQGLNTEAFF; CDR3nt: TGCGCCAGCAGCTTGGAACAGGGATTGAACACTGAAGCTTTCTTT
d_gene: NA; j_gene: TRBJ1-2; v_gene: TRBV6-5; abundance: few; CDR3aa: CASSYSGAGYTF; CDR3nt: TGTGCCAGCAGTTACTCAGGTGCTGGCTACACCTTC
d_gene: NA; j_gene: TRBJ1-2; v_gene: TRBV30; abundance: few; CDR3aa: CAWSTGGGYTF; CDR3nt: TGTGCCTGGAGCACGGGGGGAGGCTACACCTTC
d_gene: NA; j_gene: TRBJ2-1; v_gene: TRBV18; abundance: many; CDR3aa: CASFDQISWEQFF; CDR3nt: TGTGCCAGCTTTGACCAGATTAGCTGGGAGCAGTTCTTC
d_gene: TRBD1; j_gene: TRBJ1-2; v_gene: TRBV20-1; abundance: NA; CDR3aa: CSARFDATGGLTRQGNYGYTF; CDR3nt: TGCAGTGCTAGGTTTGACGCTACAGGGGGCTTAACTAGACAGGGAAACTATGGCTACACCTTC
d_gene: NA; j_gene: TRBJ2-2; v_gene: TRBV29-1; abundance: few; CDR3aa: CSILGSGELFF; CDR3nt: TGCAGCATCCTGGGATCCGGGGAGCTGTTTTTT
d_gene: NA; j_gene: TRBJ2-5; v_gene: TRBV5-1; abundance: NA; CDR3aa: CASSLAVNGAVQETQYF; CDR3nt: TGCGCCAGCAGCTTGGCGGTGAATGGGGCGGTCCAAGAGACCCAGTACTTC
d_gene: TRBD1; j_gene: TRBJ2-7; v_gene: TRBV20-1; abundance: NA; CDR3aa: CSARRQGPYEQYF; CDR3nt: TGCAGTGCTAGAAGACAGGGTCCCTACGAGCAGTACTTC
d_gene: NA; j_gene: TRBJ1-2; v_gene: TRBV2; abundance: NA; CDR3aa: CASSGDIFDYGYTF; CDR3nt: TGTGCCAGCAGCGGGGACATTTTTGACTATGGCTACACCTTC
d_gene: TRBD1; j_gene: TRBJ2-6; v_gene: TRBV5-1; abundance: few; CDR3aa: CASSLAGQGFLSGSSGANVLTF; CDR3nt: TGCGCCAGCAGCTTGGCGGGACAGGGGTTTCTATCGGGGAGCTCTGGGGCCAACGTCCTGACTTTC
d_gene: NA; j_gene: TRBJ2-5; v_gene: TRBV20-1; abundance: NA; CDR3aa: CSASLLVARETQSF; CDR3nt: TGCAGTGCTAGTCTCCTGGTCGCCAGGGAGACCCAGTCCTTC
d_gene: NA; j_gene: TRBJ1-1; v_gene: TRBV6-1; abundance: few; CDR3aa: CAINQGNEAFF; CDR3nt: TGTGCCATCAATCAGGGGAATGAAGCTTTCTTT
d_gene: TRBD2; j_gene: TRBJ2-7; v_gene: TRBV10-2; abundance: NA; CDR3aa: CASTDSGGDYEQYF; CDR3nt: TGCGCCAGCACCGATTCCGGGGGGGACTACGAGCAGTACTTC
d_gene: TRBD1; j_gene: TRBJ2-1; v_gene: TRBV2; abundance: NA; CDR3aa: CASSGDRAYNEQFF; CDR3nt: TGTGCCAGCAGCGGGGACAGGGCCTACAATGAGCAGTTCTTC
d_gene: NA; j_gene: TRBJ1-1; v_gene: TRBV6-6; abundance: many; CDR3aa: CASSYSGGTEAFF; CDR3nt: TGTGCCAGCAGTTACTCGGGGGGCACTGAAGCTTTCTTT
d_gene: NA; j_gene: TRBJ1-2; v_gene: TRBV19; abundance: NA; CDR3aa: CASSLASSYGYTF; CDR3nt: TGTGCCAGTAGTTTGGCCTCCTCTTATGGCTACACCTTC
d_gene: NA; j_gene: TRBJ1-1; v_gene: TRBV19; abundance: NA; CDR3aa: CASTEGTKAFF; CDR3nt: TGTGCCAGTACCGAGGGGACAAAAGCTTTCTTT
d_gene: TRBD1; j_gene: TRBJ2-2; v_gene: TRBV7-2; abundance: medium-sized; CDR3aa: CASSSDRRNTGELFF; CDR3nt: TGTGCCAGCAGCTCGGACAGGAGGAACACCGGGGAGCTGTTTTTT
d_gene: TRBD2; j_gene: TRBJ2-2; v_gene: TRBV12-3/TRBV12-4; abundance: NA; CDR3aa: CASSLIGGAGELFF; CDR3nt: TGTGCCAGCAGTCTGATTGGGGGGGCCGGGGAGCTGTTTTTT
d_gene: TRBD1; j_gene: TRBJ1-3; v_gene: TRBV2; abundance: NA; CDR3aa: CASSREGAAGNTIYF; CDR3nt: TGTGCCAGCAGTAGGGAGGGGGCCGCTGGAAACACCATATATTTT
d_gene: NA; j_gene: TRBJ2-3; v_gene: TRBV19; abundance: NA; CDR3aa: CASSIERRLTDTQYF; CDR3nt: TGTGCCAGTAGTATAGAAAGAAGGCTCACAGATACGCAGTATTTT
d_gene: TRBD2; j_gene: TRBJ2-3; v_gene: TRBV12-3/TRBV12-4; abundance: many; CDR3aa: CASRRSGSGTDTQYF; CDR3nt: TGTGCCAGCAGGCGTAGCGGGAGCGGGACAGATACGCAGTATTTT
d_gene: NA; j_gene: TRBJ2-3; v_gene: TRBV6-5; abundance: few; CDR3aa: CASSYGGVGTDTQYF; CDR3nt: TGTGCCAGCAGTTACGGCGGGGTTGGCACAGATACGCAGTATTTT
d_gene: NA; j_gene: TRBJ1-1; v_gene: TRBV7-2; abundance: many; CDR3aa: CASSLQGKGTEAFF; CDR3nt: TGTGCCAGCAGCTTACAGGGGAAGGGAACTGAAGCTTTCTTT
d_gene: NA; j_gene: TRBJ1-6; v_gene: TRBV12-3/TRBV12-4; abundance: NA; CDR3aa: CASTFSGTGNSPLHF; CDR3nt: TGTGCCAGCACTTTTTCTGGGACGGGTAATTCACCCCTCCACTTT
d_gene: TRBD1; j_gene: TRBJ1-5; v_gene: TRBV7-8; abundance: many; CDR3aa: CASSGQGARQPQHF; CDR3nt: TGTGCCAGCTCGGGACAGGGGGCACGTCAGCCCCAGCATTTT
d_gene: NA; j_gene: TRBJ2-7; v_gene: TRBV7-2; abundance: few; CDR3aa: CASSSKRAADEQYF; CDR3nt: TGTGCCAGCAGCTCAAAGCGGGCCGCTGACGAGCAGTACTTC